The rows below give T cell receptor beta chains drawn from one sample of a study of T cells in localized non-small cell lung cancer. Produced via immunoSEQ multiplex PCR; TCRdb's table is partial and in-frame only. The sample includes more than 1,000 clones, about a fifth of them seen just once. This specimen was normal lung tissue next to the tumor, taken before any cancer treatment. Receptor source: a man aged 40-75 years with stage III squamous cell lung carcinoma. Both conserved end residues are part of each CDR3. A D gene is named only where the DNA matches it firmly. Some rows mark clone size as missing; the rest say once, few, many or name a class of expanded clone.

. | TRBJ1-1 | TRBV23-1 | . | TGCGCCAGCAGCCAATTTAAGGGGGAGAACACTGAAGCTTTCTTT | CASSQFKGENTEAFF
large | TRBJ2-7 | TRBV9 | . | TGTGCCAGCAGTGAACTGGACAACTCCTACGAGCAGTACTTC | CASSELDNSYEQYF
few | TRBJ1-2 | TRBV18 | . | TGTGCCAGCTCACCACAAAACGGCTTGGCTGGCTACACCTTC | CASSPQNGLAGYTF
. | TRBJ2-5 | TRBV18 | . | TGTGCCAGCTCACTCGGCAGTCAAGAGACCCAGTACTTC | CASSLGSQETQYF
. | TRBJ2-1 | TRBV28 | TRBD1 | TGTGCCAGCAGTTGGACAGGGGACAATGAGCAGTTCTTC | CASSWTGDNEQFF
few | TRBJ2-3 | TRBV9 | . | TGTGCCAGCAGTGAAGCGATGTTCCTACCAGATACGCAGTATTTT | CASSEAMFLPDTQYF
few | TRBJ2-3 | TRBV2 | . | TGTGCCAGCAGTTCCGGCTCCGAGGGTACGCAGTATTTT | CASSSGSEGTQYF
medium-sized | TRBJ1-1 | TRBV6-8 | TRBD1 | TGTGCCAGCAGTTACTTCCCATTTGTTGGACAGGGGGTAGGTGAAGCTTTCTTT | CASSYFPFVGQGVGEAFF
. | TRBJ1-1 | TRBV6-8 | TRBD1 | TGTGCCAGCAGGGGGAGACAGGGGGAGAACACTGAAGCTTTCTTT | CASRGRQGENTEAFF
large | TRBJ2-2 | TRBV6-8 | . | TGTGCCGTCCGACTAGCGAACACCGGGGAGCTGTTTTTT | CAVRLANTGELFF
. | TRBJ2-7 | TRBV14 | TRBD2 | TGTGCCAGCAGCCTCTTTAGCGGGGGGGTGTACGAGCAGTACTTC | CASSLFSGGVYEQYF